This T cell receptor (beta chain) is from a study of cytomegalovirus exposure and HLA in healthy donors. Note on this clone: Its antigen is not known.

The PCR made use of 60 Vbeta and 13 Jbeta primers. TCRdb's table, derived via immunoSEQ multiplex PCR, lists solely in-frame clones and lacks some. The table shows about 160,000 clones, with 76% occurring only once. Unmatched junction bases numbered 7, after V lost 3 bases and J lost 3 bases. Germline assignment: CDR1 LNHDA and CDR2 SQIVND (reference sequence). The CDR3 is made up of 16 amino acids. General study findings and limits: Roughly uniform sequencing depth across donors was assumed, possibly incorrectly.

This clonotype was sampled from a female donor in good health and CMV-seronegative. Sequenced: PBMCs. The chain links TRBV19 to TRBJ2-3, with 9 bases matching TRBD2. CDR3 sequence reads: CASSIPRGGRTDTQYF. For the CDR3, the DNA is TGTGCCAGTAGTATTCCGCGGGGGGGAAGGACAGATACGCAGTATTTT.